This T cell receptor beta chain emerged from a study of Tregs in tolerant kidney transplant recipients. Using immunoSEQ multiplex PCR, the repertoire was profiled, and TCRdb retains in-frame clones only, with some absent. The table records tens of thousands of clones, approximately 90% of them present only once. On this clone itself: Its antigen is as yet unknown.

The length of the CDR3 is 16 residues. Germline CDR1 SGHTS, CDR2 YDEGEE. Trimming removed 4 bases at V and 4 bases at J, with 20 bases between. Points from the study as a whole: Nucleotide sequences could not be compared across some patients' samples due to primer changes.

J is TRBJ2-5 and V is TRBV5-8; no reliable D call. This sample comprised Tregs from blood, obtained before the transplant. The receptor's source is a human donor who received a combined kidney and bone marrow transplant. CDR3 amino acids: CASSPKGTGKGETQYF. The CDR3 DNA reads TGTGCCAGCAGCCCCAAGGGCACGGGCAAGGGAGAGACCCAGTACTTC.